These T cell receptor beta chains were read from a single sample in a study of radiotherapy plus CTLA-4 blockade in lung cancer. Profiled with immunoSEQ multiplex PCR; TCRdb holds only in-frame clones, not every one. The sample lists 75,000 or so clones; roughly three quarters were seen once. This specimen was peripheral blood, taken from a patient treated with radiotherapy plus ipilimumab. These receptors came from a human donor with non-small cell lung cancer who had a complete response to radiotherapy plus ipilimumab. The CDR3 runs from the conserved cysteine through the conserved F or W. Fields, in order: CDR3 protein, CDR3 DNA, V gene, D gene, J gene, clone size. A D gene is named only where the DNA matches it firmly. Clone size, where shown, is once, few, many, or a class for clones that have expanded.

CDR3aa: CASSEEGGTEAFF
CDR3nt: TGTGCCAGCAGTGAAGAAGGGGGCACTGAAGCTTTCTTT
v_gene: TRBV2
d_gene: NA
j_gene: TRBJ1-1
abundance: NA

CDR3aa: CASSVWASDDEQYF
CDR3nt: TGTGCCAGCAGTGTTTGGGCGAGTGACGACGAGCAGTACTTC
v_gene: TRBV7-2
d_gene: NA
j_gene: TRBJ2-7
abundance: NA

CDR3aa: CATSRGAPAQGNEQFF
CDR3nt: TGTGCCACCAGCAGGGGGGCCCCAGCCCAAGGGAATGAGCAGTTCTTC
v_gene: TRBV15
d_gene: NA
j_gene: TRBJ2-1
abundance: NA

CDR3aa: CASSIGNIQYF
CDR3nt: TGTGCCAGTAGTATCGGCAACATTCAGTACTTC
v_gene: TRBV19
d_gene: NA
j_gene: TRBJ2-4
abundance: NA

CDR3aa: CASSSEMNTEAFF
CDR3nt: TGTGCTAGCAGCTCGGAAATGAACACTGAAGCTTTCTTT
v_gene: TRBV7-7
d_gene: NA
j_gene: TRBJ1-1
abundance: NA

CDR3aa: CASSFGPQKEQYF
CDR3nt: TGTGCCAGCAGCTTTGGCCCCCAGAAGGAGCAGTACTTC
v_gene: TRBV5-6
d_gene: NA
j_gene: TRBJ2-7
abundance: few

CDR3aa: CAWSVGKGIFSSYNSPLHF
CDR3nt: TGTGCCTGGAGTGTGGGAAAGGGTATATTCTCCTCCTATAATTCACCCCTCCACTTT
v_gene: TRBV30
d_gene: NA
j_gene: TRBJ1-6
abundance: NA

CDR3aa: CASSSPRGHTEAFF
CDR3nt: TGTGCCAGCAGTTCTCCTAGGGGACACACTGAAGCTTTCTTT
v_gene: TRBV6-5
d_gene: NA
j_gene: TRBJ1-1
abundance: NA

CDR3aa: CASSLLRDLRETQYF
CDR3nt: TGTGCCAGCAGCTTACTCAGGGACCTCCGGGAGACCCAGTACTTC
v_gene: TRBV7-9
d_gene: NA
j_gene: TRBJ2-5
abundance: NA

CDR3aa: CASSLENSGIYGYTF
CDR3nt: TGCGCCAGCAGCTTGGAGAATTCAGGTATCTATGGCTACACCTTC
v_gene: TRBV5-1
d_gene: NA
j_gene: TRBJ1-2
abundance: once

CDR3aa: CASSLESRTNYGYTF
CDR3nt: TGTGCCAGCAGCTTGGAGTCCAGGACCAACTATGGCTACACCTTC
v_gene: TRBV5-4
d_gene: NA
j_gene: TRBJ1-2
abundance: NA

CDR3aa: CASSLVGESYNSPLHF
CDR3nt: TGTGCCAGCAGCTTAGTGGGGGAATCCTATAATTCACCCCTCCACTTT
v_gene: TRBV11-2
d_gene: NA
j_gene: TRBJ1-6
abundance: NA

CDR3aa: CASTPTSSYNEQFF
CDR3nt: TGTGCCAGCACACCGACTAGCTCCTACAATGAGCAGTTCTTC
v_gene: TRBV27
d_gene: NA
j_gene: TRBJ2-1
abundance: NA

CDR3aa: CATSEGPRVDGNTIYF
CDR3nt: TGTGCCACTTCCGAGGGACCCCGGGTGGATGGAAACACCATATATTTT
v_gene: TRBV6-6
d_gene: NA
j_gene: TRBJ1-3
abundance: few

CDR3aa: CASSLEGQGGVNIQYF
CDR3nt: TGCGCCAGCAGCTTGGAGGGACAGGGGGGCGTAAACATTCAGTACTTC
v_gene: TRBV5-1
d_gene: TRBD1
j_gene: TRBJ2-4
abundance: NA

CDR3aa: CASRLWTGGYEQYF
CDR3nt: TGTGCAAGTCGCTTATGGACAGGGGGTTACGAGCAGTACTTC
v_gene: TRBV12-2
d_gene: NA
j_gene: TRBJ2-7
abundance: NA

CDR3aa: CASSEGGSGANVLTF
CDR3nt: TGTGCCAGCAGTGAAGGTGGCTCGGGGGCCAACGTCCTGACTTTC
v_gene: TRBV6-1
d_gene: NA
j_gene: TRBJ2-6
abundance: NA

CDR3aa: CASETARAFF
CDR3nt: TGTGCCAGCGAGACAGCAAGAGCTTTCTTT
v_gene: TRBV2
d_gene: NA
j_gene: TRBJ1-1
abundance: NA

CDR3aa: CASSRGNQETQYF
CDR3nt: TGCGCCAGCAGTAGGGGGAACCAAGAGACCCAGTACTTC
v_gene: TRBV10-2
d_gene: NA
j_gene: TRBJ2-5
abundance: NA

CDR3aa: CASSEGPWTDTQYF
CDR3nt: TGTGCCAGCAGTGAAGGCCCCTGGACAGATACGCAGTATTTT
v_gene: TRBV2
d_gene: NA
j_gene: TRBJ2-3
abundance: NA

CDR3aa: CASSLSSRDTQYF
CDR3nt: TGTGCCAGCAGCTTGAGCAGTAGAGATACGCAGTATTTT
v_gene: TRBV7-2
d_gene: NA
j_gene: TRBJ2-3
abundance: NA

CDR3aa: CASSEAQWDGYTF
CDR3nt: TGTGCCAGCAGTGAAGCCCAATGGGATGGCTACACCTTC
v_gene: TRBV2
d_gene: NA
j_gene: TRBJ1-2
abundance: NA

CDR3aa: CASSSRWTGGSIVHF
CDR3nt: TGTGCCAGCAGCTCCCGGTGGACAGGGGGCTCGATAGTCCACTTT
v_gene: TRBV14
d_gene: TRBD1
j_gene: TRBJ1-6
abundance: NA

CDR3aa: CASSQDRQGIYEQYF
CDR3nt: TGCGCCAGCAGCCAAGACCGACAGGGGATATACGAGCAGTACTTC
v_gene: TRBV4-3
d_gene: TRBD1
j_gene: TRBJ2-7
abundance: NA

CDR3aa: CASSFSTGVEQYF
CDR3nt: TGTGCCAGCAGTTTTTCGACAGGGGTCGAGCAGTACTTC
v_gene: TRBV28
d_gene: TRBD1
j_gene: TRBJ2-7
abundance: NA

CDR3aa: CASSSMTSGRGPENTDTQYF
CDR3nt: TGTGCCAGCAGCTCAATGACTAGCGGGAGGGGACCGGAAAACACAGATACGCAGTATTTT
v_gene: TRBV11-3
d_gene: TRBD2
j_gene: TRBJ2-3
abundance: few

CDR3aa: CASSPNTGDSVYGYTF
CDR3nt: TGTGCCAGCAGCCCGAATACAGGGGACTCCGTTTATGGCTACACCTTC
v_gene: TRBV13
d_gene: TRBD1
j_gene: TRBJ1-2
abundance: few

CDR3aa: CASSVRQGRVGYTF
CDR3nt: TGTGCCAGCAGTGTCCGGCAGGGGCGGGTCGGCTACACCTTC
v_gene: TRBV6-1
d_gene: NA
j_gene: TRBJ1-2
abundance: once

CDR3aa: CAPTARAEGYTF
CDR3nt: TGTGCCCCCACCGCGAGGGCGGAAGGCTACACCTTC
v_gene: TRBV6-6
d_gene: NA
j_gene: TRBJ1-2
abundance: once

CDR3aa: CASSHSGLFLYNEQFF
CDR3nt: TGTGCCAGCAGCCATTCGGGACTTTTCTTATACAATGAGCAGTTCTTC
v_gene: TRBV14
d_gene: NA
j_gene: TRBJ2-1
abundance: NA

CDR3aa: CASSFGGSTDTQYF
CDR3nt: TGTGCCAGCAGCTTCGGGGGAAGCACAGATACGCAGTATTTT
v_gene: TRBV7-2
d_gene: NA
j_gene: TRBJ2-3
abundance: NA

CDR3aa: CASSLATGNTEAFF
CDR3nt: TGTGCCAGCAGTCTCGCTACGGGGAACACTGAAGCTTTCTTT
v_gene: TRBV6-6
d_gene: NA
j_gene: TRBJ1-1
abundance: NA

CDR3aa: CASRWDLASTGELFF
CDR3nt: TGTGCCAGCAGGTGGGACTTAGCATCCACCGGGGAGCTGTTTTTT
v_gene: TRBV7-2
d_gene: NA
j_gene: TRBJ2-2
abundance: few

CDR3aa: CAGGQTGKAYEQYF
CDR3nt: TGTGCCGGGGGGCAGACAGGGAAAGCTTACGAGCAGTACTTC
v_gene: TRBV7-9
d_gene: NA
j_gene: TRBJ2-7
abundance: NA

CDR3aa: CASSLGRDNEQFF
CDR3nt: TGTGCCAGCTCGCTTGGACGGGACAATGAGCAGTTCTTC
v_gene: TRBV18
d_gene: NA
j_gene: TRBJ2-1
abundance: NA

CDR3aa: CASSRIMNTEAFF
CDR3nt: TGTGCCAGCAGCCGAATCATGAACACTGAAGCTTTCTTT
v_gene: TRBV27
d_gene: NA
j_gene: TRBJ1-1
abundance: few

CDR3aa: CASNRDFNYGYTF
CDR3nt: TGTGCCAGCAACAGGGACTTCAACTATGGCTACACCTTC
v_gene: TRBV2
d_gene: NA
j_gene: TRBJ1-2
abundance: NA

CDR3aa: CASSYELAGGVEQFF
CDR3nt: TGTGCCAGCAGTTACGAACTAGCGGGAGGGGTTGAGCAGTTCTTC
v_gene: TRBV6-5
d_gene: TRBD2
j_gene: TRBJ2-1
abundance: few

CDR3aa: CASSLEGPTGANYQPQHF
CDR3nt: TGTGCCAGCAGCTTAGAGGGGCCGACAGGGGCAAACTATCAGCCCCAGCATTTT
v_gene: TRBV7-9
d_gene: TRBD1
j_gene: TRBJ1-5
abundance: NA

CDR3aa: CAARTGVRDEQFF
CDR3nt: TGTGCCGCTCGAACGGGTGTCAGGGATGAGCAGTTCTTC
v_gene: TRBV10-3
d_gene: NA
j_gene: TRBJ2-1
abundance: NA

CDR3aa: CASRRSSSGGGTDTQYF
CDR3nt: TGTGCCAGCAGAAGATCCTCTAGCGGGGGAGGCACAGATACGCAGTATTTT
v_gene: TRBV7-2
d_gene: TRBD2
j_gene: TRBJ2-3
abundance: once

CDR3aa: CASSHGPGVSNQPQHF
CDR3nt: TGCGCCAGCAGTCACGGCCCGGGGGTAAGCAATCAGCCCCAGCATTTT
v_gene: TRBV4-3
d_gene: NA
j_gene: TRBJ1-5
abundance: NA

CDR3aa: CASSSPAGGRVLGDTQYF
CDR3nt: TGTGCCAGCAGCTCCCCGGCGGGCGGGAGGGTTCTCGGAGATACGCAGTATTTT
v_gene: TRBV7-2
d_gene: TRBD2
j_gene: TRBJ2-3
abundance: NA

CDR3aa: CASSQDYRGYEQYF
CDR3nt: TGCGCCAGCAGCCAAGACTACAGGGGATACGAGCAGTACTTC
v_gene: TRBV4-3
d_gene: TRBD1
j_gene: TRBJ2-7
abundance: few

CDR3aa: CASSRDRLNTGELFF
CDR3nt: TGTGCCAGCAGCAGGGACAGGCTGAACACCGGGGAGCTGTTTTTT
v_gene: TRBV7-9
d_gene: TRBD1
j_gene: TRBJ2-2
abundance: NA

CDR3aa: CSVEDTGRNTEAFF
CDR3nt: TGCAGCGTTGAAGATACCGGGAGGAACACTGAAGCTTTCTTT
v_gene: TRBV29-1
d_gene: NA
j_gene: TRBJ1-1
abundance: NA

CDR3aa: CASSGTGDSGELFF
CDR3nt: TGTGCCAGCAGCGGCACAGGGGATAGCGGGGAGCTGTTTTTT
v_gene: TRBV5-4
d_gene: TRBD1
j_gene: TRBJ2-2
abundance: NA

CDR3aa: CASSAQGGDTEAFF
CDR3nt: TGTGCCAGCAGCGCACAGGGAGGCGACACTGAAGCTTTCTTT
v_gene: TRBV7-2
d_gene: NA
j_gene: TRBJ1-1
abundance: NA

CDR3aa: CAISVMRDRNQPQHF
CDR3nt: TGTGCCATCAGTGTAATGAGGGACCGCAATCAGCCCCAGCATTTT
v_gene: TRBV10-3
d_gene: NA
j_gene: TRBJ1-5
abundance: NA

CDR3aa: CASSPTRGWGTDEKLFF
CDR3nt: TGTGCCAGCAGCCCCACCCGGGGATGGGGCACGGATGAAAAACTGTTTTTT
v_gene: TRBV25-1
d_gene: NA
j_gene: TRBJ1-4
abundance: once

CDR3aa: CASSRDRSYEQYF
CDR3nt: TGTGCCAGCAGTCGGGACCGTTCCTACGAGCAGTACTTC
v_gene: TRBV7-2
d_gene: NA
j_gene: TRBJ2-7
abundance: NA

CDR3aa: CASSRQGANDGYTF
CDR3nt: TGTGCCAGTAGTAGACAGGGGGCTAATGATGGCTACACCTTC
v_gene: TRBV19
d_gene: TRBD1
j_gene: TRBJ1-2
abundance: NA

CDR3aa: CASSPDGGGGNEQFF
CDR3nt: TGTGCCAGCAGCCCCGACGGGGGGGGAGGAAATGAGCAGTTCTTC
v_gene: TRBV2
d_gene: TRBD2
j_gene: TRBJ2-1
abundance: once

CDR3aa: CASSSGGASVNTDTQYF
CDR3nt: TGTGCCAGCTCGAGCGGGGGAGCCTCGGTGAACACAGATACGCAGTATTTT
v_gene: TRBV5-4
d_gene: TRBD2
j_gene: TRBJ2-3
abundance: NA

CDR3aa: CASSAPPSRGGPWVEQFF
CDR3nt: TGTGCCAGCAGCGCCCCCCCGTCGCGGGGGGGGCCGTGGGTTGAGCAGTTCTTC
v_gene: TRBV9
d_gene: TRBD2
j_gene: TRBJ2-1
abundance: NA